This T cell receptor beta chain was recorded in a study of cytotoxic CD8 clonotypes in ibrutinib-treated CLL. About the study: Included were about a dozen relapsed/refractory and about 14 treatment-naive patients, of whom fewer than 18 were IGHV unmutated. Mean per-sample yields comprised 255,043 productive templates and tens of thousands of productive rearrangements.

Using immunoSEQ multiplex PCR, the repertoire was profiled, and TCRdb retains in-frame clones only, with some absent. The table shows about 140,000 clones, with approximately 75% occurring only once. Unmatched junction bases numbered 2, after V lost 0 bases and J lost 1 base. Germline CDR1 is SGHTS and CDR2 is YDEGEE. CDR3 length: 16 residues. The starting material was PBMCs, obtained after 12 months of ibrutinib treatment. The rearrangement uses TRBV5-8 and TRBJ2-7; 12 bases line up with TRBD1. This receptor was obtained from a human donor with chronic lymphocytic leukemia. CDR3 nucleotides: TGTGCCAGCAGCTTGGGGGGACAGGGGGCTTCCTACGAGCAGTACTTC. Encoded protein: CASSLGGQGASYEQYF.